This T cell receptor (beta chain) was captured in a study of T cell clonality in common variable immunodeficiency. This clone was observed a handful of times. The target antigen is unknown. Read sequence stops 3 residues before the CDR3 end, and the germline J gene provides the missing end. The germline gives CDR1 MNHEY, CDR2 SVGEGT. Trimming took 0 bases from V and 4 from J, leaving 10 bases between them. CDR3 length: 14 amino acids. Study-wide results and limits: Common variable immunodeficiency TCR beta sequences reportedly had fewer deletions and N-nucleotide insertions.

This table comes from immunoSEQ multiplex PCR, and its TCRdb copy is limited to in-frame clones, with some not included. The sample was found to contain approximately 30,000 clones, and every one recurs. Sample: peripheral blood mononuclear cells. The sequence derives from a human donor with common variable immunodeficiency. The chain couples TRBV6-2 or TRBV6-3 to TRBJ2-7, with D possibly TRBD2 on 5 matching bases. The DNA read from the CDR3 is TGTGCCAGCAGTTACTCGGCACCGGGGTACGAG. Protein sequence: CASSYSAPGYE. The whole CDR3 reads CASSYSAPGYEQYF.